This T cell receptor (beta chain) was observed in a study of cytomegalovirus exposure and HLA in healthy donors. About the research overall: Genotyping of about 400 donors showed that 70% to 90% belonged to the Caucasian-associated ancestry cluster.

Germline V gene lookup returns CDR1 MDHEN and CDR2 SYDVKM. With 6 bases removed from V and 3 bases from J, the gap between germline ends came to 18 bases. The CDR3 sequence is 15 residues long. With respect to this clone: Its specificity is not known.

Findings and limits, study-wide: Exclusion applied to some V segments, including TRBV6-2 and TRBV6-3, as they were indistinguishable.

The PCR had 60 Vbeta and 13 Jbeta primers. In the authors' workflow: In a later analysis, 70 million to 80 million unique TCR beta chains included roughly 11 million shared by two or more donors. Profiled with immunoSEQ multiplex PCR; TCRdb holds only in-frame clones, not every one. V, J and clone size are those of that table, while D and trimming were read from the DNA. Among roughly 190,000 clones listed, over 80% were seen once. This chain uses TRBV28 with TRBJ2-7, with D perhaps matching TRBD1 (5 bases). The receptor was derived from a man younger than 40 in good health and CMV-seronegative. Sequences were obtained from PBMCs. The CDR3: CASSPNDSSYYEQYF. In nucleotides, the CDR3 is TGTGCCAGCAGCCCTAACGACAGTTCGTACTACGAGCAGTACTTC.